The text below deals with one TCR beta chain. Its antigen is not identified. The assay used was immunoSEQ (version v3.0), run at survey level. Only in-frame clones appear in the TCRdb table, and some are missing; sequencing was by immunoSEQ multiplex PCR. The sample consists of 17,000 or so clones, 75% to 95% of them appearing once. This entry belongs to a study of long-term antiretroviral therapy in people with HIV. General study results and limits: CDR3 length ranges were narrower in HIV repertoires than in controls.

Trimming pared 5 bases from V and 4 bases from J, leaving 17 bases between. The CDR3 is 16 residues long. CDR1 and CDR2 from the germline V gene are ENHRY and SYGVKD. The United States was where all participants with HIV were treated. The chain links TRBV10-3 to TRBJ2-2; D remains unclear. This receptor was identified in a man in his 60s with HIV. The input for sequencing was unsorted PBMCs, taken 0.3 years after starting antiretroviral therapy. The CDR3 loop is CAISPDGPGFTGELFF. CDR3 coding DNA: TGTGCCATCAGTCCCGACGGGCCAGGATTCACCGGGGAGCTGTTTTTT.